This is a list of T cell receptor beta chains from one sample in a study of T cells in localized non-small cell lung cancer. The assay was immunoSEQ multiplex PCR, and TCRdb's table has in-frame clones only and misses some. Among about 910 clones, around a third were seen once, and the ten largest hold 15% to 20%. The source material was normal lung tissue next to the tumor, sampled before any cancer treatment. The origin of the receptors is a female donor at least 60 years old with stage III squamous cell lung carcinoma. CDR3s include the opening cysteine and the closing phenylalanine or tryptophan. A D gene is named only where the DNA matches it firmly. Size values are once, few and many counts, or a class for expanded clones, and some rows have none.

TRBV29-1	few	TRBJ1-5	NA	CSVPGEGAQPQHF	TGCAGCGTGCCCGGGGAGGGCGCACAGCCCCAGCATTTT
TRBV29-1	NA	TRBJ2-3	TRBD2	CSVVSRGLAGGYFTDTQYF	TGCAGCGTTGTTTCTCGGGGACTAGCGGGAGGATACTTCACAGATACGCAGTATTTT
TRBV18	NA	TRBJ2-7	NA	CASSQAASSYEQYF	TGTGCCAGCTCACAGGCTGCCAGCTCCTACGAGCAGTACTTC
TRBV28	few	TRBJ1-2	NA	CASSLDLNYGYTF	TGTGCCAGCAGTTTAGACCTGAACTATGGCTACACCTTC
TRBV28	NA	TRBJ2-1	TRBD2	CASSLRRDSGGSYNEQFF	TGTGCCAGCAGTTTACGGAGGGATAGCGGGGGATCCTACAATGAGCAGTTCTTC
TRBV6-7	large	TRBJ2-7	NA	CASSYSYEVQEQYF	TGTGCCAGCAGTTATTCCTACGAGGTCCAGGAGCAGTACTTC
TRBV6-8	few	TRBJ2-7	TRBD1	CASSYSSPQGAGEQYF	TGTGCCAGCAGTTACTCGTCCCCTCAGGGGGCCGGAGAGCAGTACTTC
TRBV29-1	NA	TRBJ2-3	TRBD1	CSVEGGTGITDTQYF	TGCAGCGTTGAAGGAGGGACAGGGATTACAGATACGCAGTATTTT
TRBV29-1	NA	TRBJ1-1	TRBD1	CSVGQGATEAFF	TGCAGCGTGGGTCAGGGGGCCACTGAAGCTTTCTTT
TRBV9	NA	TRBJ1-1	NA	CASSPGRSGNTEAFF	TGTGCCAGCAGCCCCGGCCGGTCGGGGAACACTGAAGCTTTCTTT
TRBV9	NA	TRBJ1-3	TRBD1	CASSVTGASSGNTIYF	TGTGCCAGCAGCGTTACAGGGGCCTCATCTGGAAACACCATATATTTT
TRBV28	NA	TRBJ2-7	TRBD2	CASSDLAGEPFYEQYF	TGTGCCAGCAGCGACCTAGCGGGAGAACCGTTCTACGAGCAGTACTTC
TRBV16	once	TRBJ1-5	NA	CASSQYGGLTGDQPQHF	TGTGCCAGCAGCCAATATGGGGGGCTAACGGGGGATCAGCCCCAGCATTTT
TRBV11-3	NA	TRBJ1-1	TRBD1	CASSLDIQGAEAFF	TGTGCCAGCAGCTTGGACATACAGGGGGCGGAGGCTTTCTTT
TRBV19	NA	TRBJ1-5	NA	CASTAGSWQPQHF	TGTGCCAGTACCGCAGGTAGTTGGCAGCCCCAGCATTTT
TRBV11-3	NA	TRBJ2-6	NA	CASSLGQTSGANVLTF	TGTGCCAGCAGCCTTGGACAGACCTCTGGGGCCAACGTCCTGACTTTC
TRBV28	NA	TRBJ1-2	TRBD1	CASSLGQAFYGYTF	TGTGCCAGCAGTTTGGGACAGGCCTTCTATGGCTACACCTTC
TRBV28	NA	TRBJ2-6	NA	CASSSRRTSGANVLTF	TGTGCCAGCAGCTCCCGACGGACTTCTGGGGCCAACGTCCTGACTTTC
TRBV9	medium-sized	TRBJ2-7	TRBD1	CASGETGTAKREQYF	TGTGCCAGCGGAGAGACCGGGACAGCGAAAAGGGAGCAGTACTTC
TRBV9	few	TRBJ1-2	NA	CASRAPRDGYTF	TGTGCCAGCAGGGCCCCACGGGATGGCTACACCTTC
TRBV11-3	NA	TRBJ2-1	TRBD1	CASSLREGADYNEQFF	TGTGCCAGCAGCTTAAGAGAGGGGGCGGATTACAATGAGCAGTTCTTC
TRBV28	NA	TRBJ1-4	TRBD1	CASSGLGQSGEKLFF	TGTGCCAGCAGTGGTCTGGGACAGAGTGGTGAAAAACTGTTTTTT
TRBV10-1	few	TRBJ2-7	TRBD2	CASSDGGLAGGGYEQYF	TGCGCCAGCAGTGATGGGGGACTAGCGGGAGGAGGCTACGAGCAGTACTTC
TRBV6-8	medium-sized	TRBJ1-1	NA	CASSFRDITEAFF	TGTGCCAGCAGTTTCCGGGACATCACTGAAGCTTTCTTT
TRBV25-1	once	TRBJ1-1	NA	CASSDTPGHKGTEAFF	TGTGCCAGCAGTGATACCCCCGGGCACAAGGGCACTGAAGCTTTCTTT
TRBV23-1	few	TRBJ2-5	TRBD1	CASSQYSSTGGEETQYF	TGCGCCAGCAGCCAATACTCCTCAACAGGGGGCGAAGAGACCCAGTACTTC
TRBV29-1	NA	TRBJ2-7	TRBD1	CSVERGTGPYEQYF	TGCAGCGTTGAAAGGGGGACAGGCCCCTACGAGCAGTACTTC
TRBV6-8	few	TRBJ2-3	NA	CASRYSFGRTDTQYF	TGTGCCAGCAGATATAGCTTTGGGCGCACAGATACGCAGTATTTT
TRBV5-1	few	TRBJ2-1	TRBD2	CASSPGLAGLPSYNEQFF	TGCGCCAGCAGCCCCGGACTAGCGGGATTACCCTCCTACAATGAGCAGTTCTTC
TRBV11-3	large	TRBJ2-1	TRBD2	CASSLGSGSYNEQFF	TGTGCCAGCAGCTTGGGTAGCGGGTCCTACAATGAGCAGTTCTTC
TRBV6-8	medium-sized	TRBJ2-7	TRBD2	CASNPRGVRAYEQYF	TGTGCCAGCAATCCGCGGGGGGTGAGGGCCTACGAGCAGTACTTC
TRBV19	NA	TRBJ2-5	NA	CASTQGNTQYF	TGTGCCAGTACCCAGGGAAATACCCAGTACTTC
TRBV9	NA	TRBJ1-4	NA	CASSVEGRNEKLFF	TGTGCCAGCAGCGTAGAGGGCAGGAATGAAAAACTGTTTTTT
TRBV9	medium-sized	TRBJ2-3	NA	CASSATPARGSSTDTQYF	TGTGCCAGCAGCGCCACCCCCGCTAGAGGATCTAGCACAGATACGCAGTATTTT
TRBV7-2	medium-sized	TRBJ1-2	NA	CASSQAARDGYTF	TGTGCCAGCAGCCAAGCAGCCAGGGATGGCTACACCTTC
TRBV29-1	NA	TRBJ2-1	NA	CSVPSGSSSYNEQFF	TGCAGCGTACCCTCGGGTAGTAGCTCCTACAATGAGCAGTTCTTC
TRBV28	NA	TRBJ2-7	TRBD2	CASSLGLAGTYEQYF	TGTGCCAGCAGTTTAGGGCTAGCGGGAACCTACGAGCAGTACTTC
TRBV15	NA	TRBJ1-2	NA	CATSREPGGYYGYTF	TGTGCCACCAGCAGGGAACCTGGGGGGTACTATGGCTACACCTTC
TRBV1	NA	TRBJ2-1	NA	CASRTGLAGGNEQFF	TGCGCCAGCAGAACGGGACTAGCGGGAGGGAATGAGCAGTTCTTC
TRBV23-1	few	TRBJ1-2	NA	CASSQTQGGYGYTF	TGCGCCAGCAGCCAAACACAGGGCGGCTATGGCTACACCTTC
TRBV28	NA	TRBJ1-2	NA	CASSNGGRNYGYTF	TGTGCCAGCAGCAACGGGGGCCGTAACTATGGCTACACCTTC
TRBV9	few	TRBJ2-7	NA	CASSEESGGNEQYF	TGTGCCAGCAGTGAAGAGTCAGGGGGGAACGAGCAGTACTTC
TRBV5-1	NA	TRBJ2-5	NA	CASSGEGFYQETQYF	TGCGCCAGCAGCGGAGAGGGTTTTTACCAAGAGACCCAGTACTTC
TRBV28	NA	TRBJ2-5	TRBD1	CASSLGQGVETQYF	TGTGCCAGCAGTTTGGGACAGGGAGTGGAGACCCAGTACTTC
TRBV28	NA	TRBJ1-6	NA	CASSPARTASSYNSPLHF	TGTGCCAGCAGTCCCGCCCGGACGGCAAGCTCCTATAATTCACCCCTCCACTTT
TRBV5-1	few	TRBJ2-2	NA	CASSPEGPNTGELFF	TGCGCCAGCAGCCCGGAAGGCCCGAACACCGGGGAGCTGTTTTTT
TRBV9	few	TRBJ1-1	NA	CASSLFQPGGAFF	TGTGCCAGCAGTTTATTTCAGCCAGGTGGGGCTTTCTTT
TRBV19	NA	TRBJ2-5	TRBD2	CASSISTSGLETQYF	TGTGCCAGTAGTATAAGTACTAGCGGTTTGGAGACCCAGTACTTC
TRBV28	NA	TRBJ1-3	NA	CASRMRAGSGNTIYF	TGTGCCAGCAGGATGCGGGCCGGCTCTGGAAACACTATATATTTT
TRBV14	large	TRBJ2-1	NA	CASSLAGSHEQFF	TGTGCCAGCAGCCTGGCAGGGTCCCATGAGCAGTTCTTC